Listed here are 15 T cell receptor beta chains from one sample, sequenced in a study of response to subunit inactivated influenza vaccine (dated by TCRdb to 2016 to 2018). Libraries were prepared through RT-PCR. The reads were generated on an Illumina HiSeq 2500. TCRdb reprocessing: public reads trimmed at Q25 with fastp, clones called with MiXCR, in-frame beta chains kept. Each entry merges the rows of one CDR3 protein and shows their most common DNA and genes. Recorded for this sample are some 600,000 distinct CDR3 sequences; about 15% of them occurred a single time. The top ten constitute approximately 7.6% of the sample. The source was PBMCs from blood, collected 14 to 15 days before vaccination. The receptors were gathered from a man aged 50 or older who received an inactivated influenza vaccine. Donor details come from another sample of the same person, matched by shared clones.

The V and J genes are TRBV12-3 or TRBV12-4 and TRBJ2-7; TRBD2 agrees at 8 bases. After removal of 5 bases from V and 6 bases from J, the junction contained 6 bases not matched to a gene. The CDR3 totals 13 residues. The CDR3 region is CASSREGLGEQYF. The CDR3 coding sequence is TGTGCCAGCAGTCGGGAGGGCCTTGGCGAGCAGTACTTC.

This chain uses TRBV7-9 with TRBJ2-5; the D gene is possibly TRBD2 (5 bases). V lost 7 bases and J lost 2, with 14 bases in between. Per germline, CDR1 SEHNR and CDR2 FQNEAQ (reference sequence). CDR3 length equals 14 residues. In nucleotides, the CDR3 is TGTGCCAGCACCCCGCCCGGGATACAAGAGACCCAGTACTTC. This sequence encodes CASTPPGIQETQYF. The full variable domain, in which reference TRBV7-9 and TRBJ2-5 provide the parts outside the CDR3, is DTGVSQNPRHKITKRGQNVTFRCDPISEHNRLYWYRQTLGQGPEFLTYFQNEAQLEKSRLLSDRFSAERPKGSFSTLEIQRTEQGDSAMYLCASTPPGIQETQYFGPGTRLLVL.

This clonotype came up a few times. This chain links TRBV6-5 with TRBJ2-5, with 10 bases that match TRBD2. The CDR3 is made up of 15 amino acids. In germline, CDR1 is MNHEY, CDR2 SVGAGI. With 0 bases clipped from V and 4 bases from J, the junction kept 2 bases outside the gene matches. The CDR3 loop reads CASSYSAGGRETQYF. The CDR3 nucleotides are TGTGCCAGCAGTTACTCAGCGGGGGGGCGAGAGACCCAGTACTTC.

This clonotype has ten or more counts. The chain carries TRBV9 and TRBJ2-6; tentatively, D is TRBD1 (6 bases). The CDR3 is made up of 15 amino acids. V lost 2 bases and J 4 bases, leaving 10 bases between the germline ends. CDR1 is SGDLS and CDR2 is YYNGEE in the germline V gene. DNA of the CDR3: TGTGCCAGCAGCGTCCAGGGGAGCGGGGCCAACGTCCTGACTTTC. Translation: CASSVQGSGANVLTF.

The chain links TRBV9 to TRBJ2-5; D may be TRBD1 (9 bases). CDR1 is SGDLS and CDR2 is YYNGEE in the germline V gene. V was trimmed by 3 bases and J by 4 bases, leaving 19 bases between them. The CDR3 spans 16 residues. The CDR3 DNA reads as TGTGCCAGCAGCGCCGGGAGGGGGGACAGGGCAGAGACCCAGTACTTC. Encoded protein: CASSAGRGDRAETQYF.

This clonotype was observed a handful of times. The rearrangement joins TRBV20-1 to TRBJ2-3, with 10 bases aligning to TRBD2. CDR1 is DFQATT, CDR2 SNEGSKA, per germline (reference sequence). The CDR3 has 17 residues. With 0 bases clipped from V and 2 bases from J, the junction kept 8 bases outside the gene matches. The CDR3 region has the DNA TGCAGTGCTAGAGATTCCGGGACTAGCGACTACACAGATACGCAGTATTTT. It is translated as CSARDSGTSDYTDTQYF.

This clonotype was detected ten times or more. CDR3 nucleotide sequence: TGTGCCAGCAGTTTAGGGACGGCAAGGGTTCAGCCCCAGCATTTT. Encoded protein: CASSLGTARVQPQHF. The gene calls are TRBV12-3 or TRBV12-4 and TRBJ1-5; D remains ambiguous. The CDR3 runs to 15 residues. The V end lost 1 base, the J end lost 6 bases, and 13 bases lay between the germline ends.

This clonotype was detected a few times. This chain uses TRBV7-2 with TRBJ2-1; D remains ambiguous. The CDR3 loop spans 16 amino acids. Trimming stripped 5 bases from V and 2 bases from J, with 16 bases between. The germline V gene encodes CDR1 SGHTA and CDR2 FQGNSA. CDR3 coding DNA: TGTGCCAGCAGCACACGAAGTACCGATACCTACAATGAGCAGTTCTTC. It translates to CASSTRSTDTYNEQFF.

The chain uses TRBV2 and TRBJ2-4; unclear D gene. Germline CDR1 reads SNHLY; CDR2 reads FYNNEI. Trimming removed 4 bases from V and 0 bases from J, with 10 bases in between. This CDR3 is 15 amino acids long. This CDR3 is CASSVASIAKNIQYF. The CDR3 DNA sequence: TGTGCCAGCAGTGTGGCCAGTATAGCCAAAAACATTCAGTACTTC.

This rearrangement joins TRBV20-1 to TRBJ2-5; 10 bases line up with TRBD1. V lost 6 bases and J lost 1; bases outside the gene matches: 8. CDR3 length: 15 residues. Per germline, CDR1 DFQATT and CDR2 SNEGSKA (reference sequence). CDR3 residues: CSAPGTGAIQETQYF. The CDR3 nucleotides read TGCAGTGCCCCCGGGACAGGGGCGATCCAAGAGACCCAGTACTTC.

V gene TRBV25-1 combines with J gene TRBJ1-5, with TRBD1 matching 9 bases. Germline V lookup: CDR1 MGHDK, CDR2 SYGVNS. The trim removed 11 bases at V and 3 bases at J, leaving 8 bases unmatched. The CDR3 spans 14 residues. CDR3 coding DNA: TGTGCCTCGCGGGGGACAGGGAACAATCAGCCCCAGCATTTT. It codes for CASRGTGNNQPQHF. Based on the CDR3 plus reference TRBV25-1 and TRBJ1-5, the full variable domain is EADIYQTPRYLVIGTGKKITLECSQTMGHDKMYWYQQDPGMELHLIHYSYGVNSTEKGDLSSESTVSRIRTEHFPLTLESARPSHTSQYLCASRGTGNNQPQHFGDGTRLSIL.

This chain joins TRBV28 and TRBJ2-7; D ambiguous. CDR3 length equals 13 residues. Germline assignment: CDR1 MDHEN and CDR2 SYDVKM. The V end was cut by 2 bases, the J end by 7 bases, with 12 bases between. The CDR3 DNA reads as TGTGCCAGCAGTTTAGGACGGCCTATAGAGCAGTACTTC. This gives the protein CASSLGRPIEQYF. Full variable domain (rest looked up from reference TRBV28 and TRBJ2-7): DVKVTQSSRYLVKRTGEKVFLECVQDMDHENMFWYRQDPGLGLRLIYFSYDVKMKEKGDIPEGYSVSREKKERFSLILESASTNQTSMYLCASSLGRPIEQYFGPGTRLTVT.

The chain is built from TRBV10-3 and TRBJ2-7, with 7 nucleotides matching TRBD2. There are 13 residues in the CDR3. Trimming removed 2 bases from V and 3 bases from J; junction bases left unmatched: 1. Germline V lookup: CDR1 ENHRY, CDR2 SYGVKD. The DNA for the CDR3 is TGTGCCATCAGTGAGGGGGGGGACTACGAGCAGTACTTC. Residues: CAISEGGDYEQYF.

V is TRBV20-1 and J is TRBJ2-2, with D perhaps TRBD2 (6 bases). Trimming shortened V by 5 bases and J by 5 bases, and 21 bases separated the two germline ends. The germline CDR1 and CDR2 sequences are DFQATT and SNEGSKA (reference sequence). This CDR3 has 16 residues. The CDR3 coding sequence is TGCAGTGCTCCGAGACTAGTAACCACTCCAACCGGGGAGCTGTTTTTT. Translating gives CSAPRLVTTPTGELFF.

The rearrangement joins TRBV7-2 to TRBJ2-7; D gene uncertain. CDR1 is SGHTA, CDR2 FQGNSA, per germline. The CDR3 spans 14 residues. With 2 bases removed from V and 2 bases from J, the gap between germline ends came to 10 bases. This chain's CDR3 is CASSLNNGPYEQYF. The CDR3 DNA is TGTGCCAGCAGCTTAAATAACGGACCCTACGAGCAGTACTTC. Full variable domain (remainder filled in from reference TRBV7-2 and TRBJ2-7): GAGVSQSPSNKVTEKGKDVELRCDPISGHTALYWYRQSLGQGLEFLIYFQGNSAPDKSGLPSDRFSAERTGGSVSTLTIQRTQQEDSAVYLCASSLNNGPYEQYFGPGTRLTVT.